These 19 T cell receptor beta chains share one sample of origin, sequenced in a study of blood T cells in healthy people across ages. A J-beta primer mix and a sample-barcoded 5' primer were used in a second PCR of roughly 6 to 11 cycles. TCRdb re-called the 5' RACE reads through MiXCR, storing one row per CDR3 protein. In the table there are over 600,000 distinct CDR3 sequences, 20% to 25% of which are singletons. Sequencing input: blood. The receptors were sampled from a man between 65 and 85 years old in good health.

This rearrangement joins TRBV29-1 to TRBJ1-1, with TRBD1 matching over 7 bases. V lost 3 bases and J lost 6; bases outside the gene matches: 4. There are 12 residues in the CDR3. From germline, CDR1 is SQVTM and CDR2 ANQGSEA. The DNA for the CDR3 is TGCAGCGTTGAGGGGGACAGACCTGAAGCTTTCTTT. This gives the protein CSVEGDRPEAFF.

The chain uses TRBV5-1 and TRBJ2-6; D tentatively fits TRBD1 or TRBD2 (5 bases each). CDR1 and CDR2 from the germline V gene are SGHRS and YFSETQ. V gave up 3 bases and J gave up 0 bases, with 10 bases separating them. The CDR3 is 16 amino acids. The chain's CDR3 is CASSWGRYSGANVLTF. As DNA, the CDR3 is TGCGCCAGCAGCTGGGGACGGTACTCTGGGGCCAACGTCCTGACTTTC. The whole variable domain, filled in from reference TRBV5-1 and TRBJ2-6, reads KAGVTQTPRYLIKTRGQQVTLSCSPISGHRSVSWYQQTPGQGLQFLFEYFSETQRNKGNFPGRFSGRQFSNSRSEMNVSTLELGDSALYLCASSWGRYSGANVLTFGAGSRLTVL.

The CDR3 reads CASSLEGGPRILETQYF. The CDR3, as DNA: TGTGCCAGCAGCTTAGAGGGGGGACCGAGGATTTTAGAGACCCAGTACTTC. The chain carries TRBV7-9 and TRBJ2-1, with D perhaps given as TRBD1 or TRBD2 (6 bases each). The end of the DNA is better explained by TRBJ2-5, so the J call may be wrong. The CDR3 spans 17 residues. In germline, CDR1 is SEHNR, CDR2 FQNEAQ (reference sequence).

The chain combines TRBV20-1 with TRBJ1-2, with D uncertain. V lost 3 bases and J 1 base, leaving 9 bases between the germline ends. The CDR3 is 13 amino acids. Germline V gene sequence: CDR1 DFQATT, CDR2 SNEGSKA (reference sequence). CDR3 in amino acids: CSARSSFNYGYTF. CDR3 DNA sequence: TGCAGTGCTAGGAGCAGTTTTAACTATGGCTACACCTTC.

This clonotype was found many times. The V gene is TRBV29-1, the J gene TRBJ2-5; weak D call: TRBD1 (6 bases). The DNA end lines up better with TRBJ2-7; the J call may be wrong. The CDR3 totals 13 residues. Germline lookup yields CDR1 SQVTM and CDR2 ANQGSEA. Here the CDR3 reads CSVRQASSYEQYF. The CDR3 nucleotides read TGCAGCGTGCGACAGGCGAGCTCCTACGAGCAGTACTTC.

V and J are TRBV28 and TRBJ2-7; 14 nucleotides match TRBD2. V lost 1 base to trimming and J lost 5 bases; unmatched junction nucleotides: 4. Per germline, CDR1 MDHEN and CDR2 SYDVKM. The CDR3 runs 16 residues. CDR3 nucleotide sequence: TGTGCCAGCAGTTTATTCGGACTAGCGGGAGGAGACGAGCAGTACTTC. Its translation: CASSLFGLAGGDEQYF.

There are a few counts of this clonotype. V and J are TRBV2 and TRBJ2-1, with D uncertain. Trimming removed 4 bases from V and 5 bases from J, with 6 bases in between. The CDR3 loop spans 12 amino acids. CDR1 is SNHLY, CDR2 FYNNEI, per germline. CDR3 nucleotides: TGTGCCAGCAGTGTCGGCCACAATGAGCAGTTCTTC. The encoded protein is CASSVGHNEQFF.

This clonotype was counted between two and nine times. This chain joins TRBV24-1 and TRBJ2-1; D is unresolved. The CDR3 is 16 amino acids. Trimming left V 3 bases short and J 2 bases short, with 13 bases between. Germline V CDR1 and CDR2: KGHDR, SFDVKD. This CDR3 reads CATSDPSANAYNEQFF. The CDR3 nucleotides read TGTGCCACCAGTGATCCCTCAGCGAACGCCTACAATGAGCAGTTCTTC.

The V gene is TRBV7-9, the J gene TRBJ2-2, with unresolved D. Trimming removed 5 bases from V and 4 bases from J, with 11 bases in between. From germline, CDR1 is SEHNR and CDR2 FQNEAQ (reference sequence). The CDR3 totals 14 residues. DNA of the CDR3: TGTGCCAGCAGCCTGGTGGTTCCCACCGGGGAGCTGTTTTTT. Translation gives CASSLVVPTGELFF.

The chain is built from TRBV20-1 and TRBJ1-4; D ambiguous. The CDR3 loop spans 13 amino acids. Trimming pared 6 bases from V and 7 bases from J, leaving 15 bases between. CDR1 and CDR2 (germline): DFQATT, SNEGSKA (reference sequence). This chain's CDR3 is CSARMARGEKLFF. In DNA form, the CDR3 reads TGCAGTGCCCGTATGGCCCGAGGTGAAAAACTGTTTTTT.

The CDR3 bases are TGCAGTGCTAGAGATCTCGGGACTGGAAACACCATATATTTT. Translated: CSARDLGTGNTIYF. This rearrangement joins TRBV20-1 to TRBJ1-3; no reliable D call. CDR1 DFQATT and CDR2 SNEGSKA come from the germline V gene (reference sequence). The V end lost 0 bases, the J end lost 2 bases, and 8 bases lay between the germline ends. This CDR3 is built from 14 residues.

The chain is built from TRBV12-3 or TRBV12-4 and TRBJ2-1; 9 positions match TRBD2. The CDR3 covers 17 residues. V shed 2 bases, J shed 0 bases, and the junction held 5 bases outside the gene matches. The CDR3 sequence is CASSLSSGGISYNEQFF. CDR3 coding DNA: TGTGCCAGCAGTTTATCGAGCGGGGGGATCTCCTACAATGAGCAGTTCTTC.

This chain uses TRBV5-6 with TRBJ2-1, with 10 bases fitting TRBD2. Germline CDR1 is SGHDT and CDR2 is YYEEEE. The trim removed 0 bases at V and 8 bases at J, leaving 8 bases unmatched. The CDR3 runs to 16 residues. The chain's CDR3 is CASSLALAGVEDEQFF. The CDR3 DNA reads as TGTGCCAGCAGCTTGGCCCTAGCGGGAGTTGAAGATGAGCAGTTCTTC. Variable domain in full (rest from reference TRBV5-6 and TRBJ2-1): DAGVTQSPTHLIKTRGQQVTLRCSPKSGHDTVSWYQQALGQGPQFIFQYYEEEERQRGNFPDRFSGHQFPNYSSELNVNALLLGDSALYLCASSLALAGVEDEQFFGPGTRLTVL.

V usage is TRBV24-1 and J usage is TRBJ1-1; 7 positions agree with TRBD1. Unmatched junction bases numbered 8, after V lost 7 bases and J lost 4 bases. Germline loops: CDR1 KGHDR, CDR2 SFDVKD. This CDR3 has 14 amino acids. CDR3 region: CATRSSQGLTEAFF. The CDR3, as DNA: TGTGCCACCAGGTCTTCACAGGGGCTCACTGAAGCTTTCTTT.

The chain couples TRBV5-1 to TRBJ1-1, with TRBD1 matching over 12 bases. This CDR3 comprises 15 residues. V was pared by 4 bases and J by 6 bases, with 7 bases of the junction left unmatched. Germline V lookup: CDR1 SGHRS, CDR2 YFSETQ. CDR3 nucleotides: TGCGCCAGCAGCATTTCGGGACAGGGGGCGGCTGAAGCTTTCTTT. Its translation: CASSISGQGAAEAFF.

Only a few counts were recorded for this clonotype. J is TRBJ2-1 and V is TRBV2; TRBD1 or TRBD2 may be the D gene (5 bases each). With 5 bases removed from V and 4 bases from J, the gap between germline ends came to 18 bases. This CDR3 spans 16 amino acids. CDR1 is SNHLY and CDR2 is FYNNEI in the germline V gene. The CDR3 loop reads CASSSVGTQPYNEQFF. The CDR3 DNA sequence: TGTGCCAGCAGTTCTGTCGGGACCCAACCATACAATGAGCAGTTCTTC.

V usage is TRBV12-3 or TRBV12-4 and J usage is TRBJ2-1, with 10 bases fitting TRBD2. The CDR3 is 17 residues long. J lost 6 bases, V lost 3 bases, and 11 bases had no gene match. The CDR3 DNA reads as TGTGCCAGCAGTTTGGAAGCGGGAGGGATAATTGGCAATGAGCAGTTCTTC. Protein: CASSLEAGGIIGNEQFF.

This clonotype has just a few counts. The chain has TRBV12-3 or TRBV12-4 and TRBJ1-2; no clear D. The CDR3 has 13 amino acids. Trimming pared 6 bases from V and 4 bases from J, leaving 12 bases between. The CDR3 coding sequence is TGTGCCAGCAGCATAGACAAGTTCTATGGCTACACCTTC. Protein product: CASSIDKFYGYTF.

Turning to this clonotype: An end of the junction differs from the germline gene, which may be a read error. The chain couples TRBV20-1 to TRBJ1-4, with TRBD1 as a possible D gene (5 bases). Germline V lookup: CDR1 DFQATT, CDR2 SNEGSKA (reference sequence). The CDR3 contains 16 residues. The CDR3 sequence: CSAGAARRATNEKLFF. The CDR3 nucleotides are TGCAGTGCTGGTGCAGCCCGCAGGGCAACCAATGAAAAACTGTTTTTT.